The rows below give T cell receptor beta chains drawn from one sample of a study of cytomegalovirus exposure and HLA in healthy donors. Profiling relied on immunoSEQ multiplex PCR, and the TCRdb table lists in-frame clones only, not all of them. The sample includes about 180,000 clones, roughly 84% seen only once; the top ten take 0.38%. The sample taken for sequencing was PBMCs. The receptors were sampled from a boy aged 2 to 9 in good health and CMV-seronegative. CDR3s include the opening cysteine and the closing phenylalanine or tryptophan. D genes are given only for firm matches. The size field is filled for only some rows; it gives once, few, many or a size class.

CDR3 length: 16
clone size: -
D gene: TRBD2
J gene: TRBJ2-3
V gene: TRBV15
CDR3 protein: CATSRGAGGGTDTQYF
CDR3 DNA: TGTGCCACCAGCAGGGGAGCGGGAGGAGGGACAGATACGCAGTATTTT

CDR3 length: 13
clone size: few
D gene: TRBD2
J gene: TRBJ2-5
V gene: TRBV29-1
CDR3 protein: CSVALAGVGTQYF
CDR3 DNA: TGCAGCGTTGCCTTAGCGGGAGTAGGGACCCAGTACTTC

CDR3 length: 14
clone size: -
D gene: -
J gene: TRBJ1-2
V gene: TRBV5-1
CDR3 protein: CASKKKGRYYGYTF
CDR3 DNA: TGCGCCAGCAAGAAGAAGGGGCGGTACTATGGCTACACCTTC

CDR3 length: 15
clone size: -
D gene: -
J gene: TRBJ2-7
V gene: TRBV4-1
CDR3 protein: CASSQDRSQGNEQYF
CDR3 DNA: TGCGCCAGCAGCCAAGATCGGAGTCAGGGCAACGAGCAGTACTTC

CDR3 length: 12
clone size: -
D gene: -
J gene: TRBJ1-1
V gene: TRBV2
CDR3 protein: CASSLQGPEAFF
CDR3 DNA: TGTGCCAGCAGCCTGCAGGGCCCTGAAGCTTTCTTT

CDR3 length: 15
clone size: -
D gene: -
J gene: TRBJ2-3
V gene: TRBV9
CDR3 protein: CASSVAGGSTDTQYF
CDR3 DNA: TGTGCCAGCAGCGTAGCTGGCGGGAGCACAGATACGCAGTATTTT

CDR3 length: 16
clone size: -
D gene: -
J gene: TRBJ2-5
V gene: TRBV7-2
CDR3 protein: CASQLGGVEGWETQYF
CDR3 DNA: TGTGCCAGCCAATTAGGAGGGGTCGAGGGGTGGGAGACCCAGTACTTC

CDR3 length: 16
clone size: few
D gene: -
J gene: TRBJ2-5
V gene: TRBV15
CDR3 protein: CATRTLWGEKQETQYF
CDR3 DNA: TGTGCCACCAGGACCCTCTGGGGAGAGAAACAAGAGACCCAGTACTTC

CDR3 length: 16
clone size: -
D gene: TRBD2
J gene: TRBJ2-1
V gene: TRBV6-5
CDR3 protein: CASSYSGGSNYNEQFF
CDR3 DNA: TGTGCCAGCAGTTACTCGGGCGGGAGTAATTACAATGAGCAGTTCTTC

CDR3 length: 14
clone size: -
D gene: -
J gene: TRBJ2-3
V gene: TRBV7-6
CDR3 protein: CASSPRTGLDTQYF
CDR3 DNA: TGTGCCAGCAGCCCCCGCACGGGTTTAGATACGCAGTATTTT

CDR3 length: 15
clone size: -
D gene: TRBD1
J gene: TRBJ1-5
V gene: TRBV7-2
CDR3 protein: CASSYRDRANQPQHF
CDR3 DNA: TGTGCCAGCAGCTACCGGGACAGAGCCAATCAGCCCCAGCATTTT

CDR3 length: 17
clone size: -
D gene: TRBD1
J gene: TRBJ2-7
V gene: TRBV7-3
CDR3 protein: CASSLSGLYEQGNEQYF
CDR3 DNA: TGTGCCAGCAGCTTAAGCGGGCTATATGAACAGGGGAACGAGCAGTACTTC

CDR3 length: 13
clone size: once
D gene: -
J gene: TRBJ2-5
V gene: TRBV6-1
CDR3 protein: CASREQVQETQYF
CDR3 DNA: TGTGCCAGCAGGGAACAGGTCCAAGAGACCCAGTACTTC

CDR3 length: 14
clone size: -
D gene: -
J gene: TRBJ1-1
V gene: TRBV29-1
CDR3 protein: CSVEAGPTDTEAFF
CDR3 DNA: TGCAGCGTTGAGGCAGGGCCGACTGACACTGAAGCTTTCTTT

CDR3 length: 15
clone size: -
D gene: -
J gene: TRBJ2-2
V gene: TRBV5-1
CDR3 protein: CASSFGETGAGELFF
CDR3 DNA: TGCGCCAGCAGCTTCGGCGAGACAGGAGCCGGGGAGCTGTTTTTT

CDR3 length: 14
clone size: -
D gene: TRBD1
J gene: TRBJ2-7
V gene: TRBV7-9
CDR3 protein: CASSSYGTGYEQYF
CDR3 DNA: TGTGCCAGCAGCTCTTACGGGACAGGTTACGAGCAGTACTTC

CDR3 length: 13
clone size: -
D gene: TRBD2
J gene: TRBJ2-3
V gene: TRBV7-9
CDR3 protein: CASTTSGRDTQYF
CDR3 DNA: TGTGCCAGCACCACGAGCGGGAGAGATACGCAGTATTTT

CDR3 length: 14
clone size: -
D gene: TRBD1
J gene: TRBJ1-2
V gene: TRBV15
CDR3 protein: CATSREQGVAGYTF
CDR3 DNA: TGTGCCACCAGCAGAGAACAGGGGGTCGCTGGCTACACCTTC

CDR3 length: 17
clone size: -
D gene: TRBD2
J gene: TRBJ2-7
V gene: TRBV2
CDR3 protein: CASSNPGLAGLDYEQYF
CDR3 DNA: TGTGCCAGCAGTAATCCGGGACTAGCGGGACTAGACTACGAGCAGTACTTC

CDR3 length: 15
clone size: -
D gene: -
J gene: TRBJ2-2
V gene: TRBV5-1
CDR3 protein: CASSLAGVEAGELFF
CDR3 DNA: TGCGCCAGCAGCTTGGCCGGGGTGGAAGCCGGGGAGCTGTTTTTT

CDR3 length: 13
clone size: few
D gene: -
J gene: TRBJ1-1
V gene: TRBV7-9
CDR3 protein: CAGGGTRASEAFF
CDR3 DNA: TGTGCCGGGGGGGGCACGAGGGCATCTGAAGCTTTCTTT

CDR3 length: 13
clone size: once
D gene: -
J gene: TRBJ2-5
V gene: TRBV19
CDR3 protein: CASSNGQQETQYF
CDR3 DNA: TGTGCCAGTAGTAATGGGCAGCAAGAGACCCAGTACTTC

CDR3 length: 17
clone size: -
D gene: TRBD2
J gene: TRBJ2-1
V gene: TRBV7-7
CDR3 protein: CASSPDLAGRSYNEQFF
CDR3 DNA: TGTGCCAGCAGCCCTGACCTAGCGGGAAGATCCTACAATGAGCAGTTCTTC

CDR3 length: 14
clone size: -
D gene: TRBD1
J gene: TRBJ1-2
V gene: TRBV19
CDR3 protein: CASRETGANYGYTF
CDR3 DNA: TGTGCCAGTAGAGAGACAGGGGCTAACTATGGCTACACCTTC

CDR3 length: 14
clone size: -
D gene: -
J gene: TRBJ2-7
V gene: TRBV2
CDR3 protein: CASSDPPGVYEQYF
CDR3 DNA: TGTGCCAGCAGTGACCCCCCAGGGGTCTACGAGCAGTACTTC

CDR3 length: 14
clone size: -
D gene: -
J gene: TRBJ1-3
V gene: TRBV6-1
CDR3 protein: CASSEQGTGNTIYF
CDR3 DNA: TGTGCCAGCAGTGAGCAGGGTACTGGAAACACCATATATTTT

CDR3 length: 15
clone size: once
D gene: TRBD1
J gene: TRBJ2-1
V gene: TRBV5-6
CDR3 protein: CASSPTGGPYSEQFF
CDR3 DNA: TGTGCCAGCAGCCCTACAGGGGGACCGTACAGTGAGCAGTTCTTC

CDR3 length: 16
clone size: -
D gene: TRBD1
J gene: TRBJ2-7
V gene: TRBV16
CDR3 protein: CASSQSSGTGAYEQYF
CDR3 DNA: TGTGCCAGCAGCCAATCTTCCGGGACAGGGGCTTACGAGCAGTACTTC

CDR3 length: 15
clone size: -
D gene: -
J gene: TRBJ2-7
V gene: TRBV7-9
CDR3 protein: CASSSGGQVSYEQYF
CDR3 DNA: TGTGCCAGCAGCTCGGGGGGACAGGTCTCCTACGAGCAGTACTTC

CDR3 length: 14
clone size: -
D gene: -
J gene: TRBJ1-5
V gene: TRBV2
CDR3 protein: CASSAQGLDQPQHF
CDR3 DNA: TGTGCCAGCAGTGCCCAGGGTTTGGATCAGCCCCAGCATTTT

CDR3 length: 16
clone size: once
D gene: -
J gene: TRBJ2-3
V gene: TRBV5-1
CDR3 protein: CASRPTPGEDTDTQYF
CDR3 DNA: TGCGCCAGCAGGCCCACCCCGGGGGAAGACACAGATACGCAGTATTTT

CDR3 length: 14
clone size: -
D gene: -
J gene: TRBJ1-1
V gene: TRBV2
CDR3 protein: CASSEEWLNTEAFF
CDR3 DNA: TGTGCCAGCAGTGAAGAGTGGCTGAACACTGAAGCTTTCTTT

CDR3 length: 14
clone size: -
D gene: -
J gene: TRBJ2-3
V gene: TRBV5-4
CDR3 protein: CASSSTPSTDTQYF
CDR3 DNA: TGTGCCAGCAGCTCCACTCCTAGCACAGATACGCAGTATTTT

CDR3 length: 14
clone size: few
D gene: TRBD2
J gene: TRBJ2-7
V gene: TRBV9
CDR3 protein: CASSVTSGQNEQYF
CDR3 DNA: TGTGCCAGCAGCGTTACTAGCGGGCAAAACGAGCAGTACTTC

CDR3 length: 14
clone size: -
D gene: -
J gene: TRBJ2-1
V gene: TRBV18
CDR3 protein: CASSPVGGLNEQFF
CDR3 DNA: TGTGCCAGCTCACCGGTAGGGGGTCTCAATGAGCAGTTCTTC

CDR3 length: 11
clone size: -
D gene: -
J gene: TRBJ2-5
V gene: TRBV18
CDR3 protein: CASSAQETQYF
CDR3 DNA: TGTGCCAGCTCGGCCCAAGAGACCCAGTACTTC